These 15 T cell receptor beta chains share one sample of origin, sequenced in a study of blood T cell repertoires in COVID-19. The data were produced by immunoSEQ multiplex PCR, yet TCRdb's version contains in-frame clones alone and is incomplete. The table has about 320,000 clones, more than 90% seen once. Specimen: PBMCs or T cells enriched from blood (not recorded which). The receptor set was obtained from a man aged 60 to 69 who had recovered from COVID-19.

The V and J genes are TRBV5-4 and TRBJ1-1, with 8 bases aligning to TRBD1. Trimming at V came to 5 bases and at J to 0 bases, leaving 3 bases not matched to a gene. This CDR3 has 14 amino acids. The germline V gene has CDR1 SGHNT and CDR2 YYREEE (reference sequence). Here the CDR3 reads CASSTGGLNTEAFF. The DNA of the CDR3 is TGTGCCAGCAGTACAGGGGGGTTGAACACTGAAGCTTTCTTT.

The chain is built from TRBV29-1 and TRBJ2-7, with TRBD1 matching over 10 bases. The CDR3 contains 14 residues. Unmatched junction bases numbered 11, after V lost 8 bases and J lost 4 bases. Germline CDR1 SQVTM, CDR2 ANQGSEA. CDR3 residues: CSTDSGQGGYEQYF. For the CDR3, the DNA is TGCAGCACTGACAGCGGACAGGGGGGGTACGAGCAGTACTTC.

Concerning this clone itself: The junction departs from germline at one end; a sequencing error may be responsible. The chain combines TRBV4-1 with TRBJ1-1; 9 nucleotides align to TRBD1. This CDR3 spans 10 amino acids. Germline-derived CDR1 and CDR2 are MGHRA and YSYEKL. CDR3 nucleotide sequence: TGCGCCAGCAGCAGGGACAGGGTCCTCTTT. Translating gives CASSRDRVLF.

The rearrangement links TRBV25-1 to TRBJ1-2; 7 nucleotides agree with TRBD1. The CDR3 spans 14 residues. J was trimmed by 7 bases and V by 1 base; bases with no gene match: 6. Germline lookup yields CDR1 MGHDK and CDR2 SYGVNS. CDR3 sequence (DNA): TGTGCCAGCAGTGAATTAGGGGGCGCGGGTGGCTACACCTTC. Its translation is CASSELGGAGGYTF.

CDR3 region: CASSPDRIQETQYF. The CDR3 DNA sequence: TGTGCCAGCAGCCCGGACAGAATTCAAGAGACCCAGTACTTC. The chain links TRBV5-5 to TRBJ2-5, with a weak D call TRBD1 (6 bases). Germline V CDR1 and CDR2: SGHKS, YYEKEE (reference sequence). Trimming shortened V by 4 bases and J by 2 bases, and 12 bases separated the two germline ends. The CDR3 runs to 14 residues.

The genes are TRBV12-5 and TRBJ2-7; 10 nucleotides line up with TRBD1. The CDR3 is made up of 13 amino acids. Trimming removed 6 bases from V and 4 bases from J; junction bases left unmatched: 3. Germline-derived CDR1 and CDR2 are LGHNT and FRNRAP. CDR3 sequence reads: CASGGGQGYEQYF. Written as DNA, the CDR3 is TGTGCTAGTGGCGGGGGACAGGGGTACGAGCAGTACTTC.

The chain uses TRBV7-9 and TRBJ1-6; 8 nucleotides agree with TRBD1. The CDR3 is made up of 16 amino acids. The junction had 6 bases not matched to a gene; V was cut back by 6 bases and J by 2 bases. Germline V gene sequence: CDR1 SEHNR, CDR2 FQNEAQ (reference sequence). CDR3 loop: CASRPLQGAYNSPLHF. DNA of the CDR3: TGTGCCAGCAGGCCCCTACAGGGGGCCTATAATTCACCCCTCCACTTT.

The chain joins TRBV5-4 to TRBJ2-1; 8 bases are a match to TRBD2. This CDR3 comprises 17 residues. The junction had 8 bases not matched to a gene; V was cut back by 0 bases and J by 3 bases. Germline V gene data show CDR1 as SGHNT and CDR2 as YYREEE (reference sequence). The CDR3 protein is CASSLAPTSGGYNEQFF. CDR3 DNA sequence: TGTGCCAGCAGCTTGGCACCCACTAGCGGAGGCTACAATGAGCAGTTCTTC.

The chain links TRBV7-2 to TRBJ1-1, with TRBD1 as a possible D gene (6 bases). Trimming shortened V by 5 bases and J by 1 base, and 11 bases separated the two germline ends. Germline V gene lookup returns CDR1 SGHTA and CDR2 FQGNSA. The CDR3 runs 14 residues. CDR3 region: CASSPQGGNTEAFF. In DNA form, the CDR3 reads TGTGCCAGCAGCCCACAGGGTGGGAACACTGAAGCTTTCTTT.

V gene TRBV2 combines with J gene TRBJ1-5; TRBD1 is a possible D gene (5 bases). V was cut by 1 base and J by 7 bases, with 14 bases left in between. The CDR3 spans 15 residues. Germline CDR1 and CDR2: SNHLY and FYNNEI. CDR3 in amino acids: CASSEGQGARQPQHF. The CDR3 region has the DNA TGTGCCAGCAGTGAAGGTCAGGGTGCCCGGCAGCCCCAGCATTTT.

This sequence joins TRBV3-1 (or the pseudogene TRBV3-2) and TRBJ2-7, with unresolved D. The CDR3 loop spans 13 amino acids. V lost 1 base to trimming and J lost 2 bases, with 6 bases between them. The germline gives CDR1 LGHDT, CDR2 YNNKEL (reference sequence). Here the CDR3 DNA reads TGTGCCAGCAGCCAAGTCTCGGCCTACGAGCAGTACTTC. It translates to CASSQVSAYEQYF.

The rearrangement links TRBV15 to TRBJ2-1; D uncertain. Germline V gene data show CDR1 as LNHNV and CDR2 as YYDKDF (reference sequence). This CDR3 contains 15 residues. V shed 5 bases and J shed 3 bases, with 14 bases lying between them. The CDR3 DNA reads as TGTGCCACCAGCCCTAAGCTAGACCACTACAATGAGCAGTTCTTC. The encoded protein is CATSPKLDHYNEQFF. Drawing the rest from reference TRBV15 and TRBJ2-1, the complete variable domain is DAMVIQNPRYQVTQFGKPVTLSCSQTLNHNVMYWYQQKSSQAPKLLFHYYDKDFNNEADTPDNFQSRRPNTSFCFLDIRSPGLGDTAMYLCATSPKLDHYNEQFFGPGTRLTVL.

This chain connects TRBV4-1 to TRBJ2-1; 9 bases are shared with TRBD2. V dropped 3 bases and J dropped 10; count of bases not matched to a gene: 10. Germline V gene data show CDR1 as MGHRA and CDR2 as YSYEKL. The CDR3 length is 15 residues. This CDR3 reads CASSHGAGGSEEQFF. CDR3 bases: TGCGCCAGCAGCCACGGAGCGGGAGGCTCGGAGGAGCAGTTCTTC.

The genes are TRBV6-5 and TRBJ2-2, with a weak D call TRBD1 (6 bases). This CDR3 contains 14 residues. Germline V lookup: CDR1 MNHEY, CDR2 SVGAGI. V was pared by 8 bases and J by 5 bases, with 15 bases between. The CDR3 spells CASGTPRGTGELFF. The CDR3 DNA is TGTGCCAGCGGCACCCCGAGGGGGACCGGGGAGCTGTTTTTT.

V is TRBV4-1 and J is TRBJ2-3, with 8 bases matching TRBD2. The CDR3 is 17 residues long. Germline lookup yields CDR1 MGHRA and CDR2 YSYEKL. V dropped 0 bases and J dropped 1; count of bases not matched to a gene: 6. CDR3 loop: CASSQEEGSGGTDTQYF. The DNA for the CDR3 is TGCGCCAGCAGCCAAGAAGAAGGTAGCGGGGGCACAGATACGCAGTATTTT.